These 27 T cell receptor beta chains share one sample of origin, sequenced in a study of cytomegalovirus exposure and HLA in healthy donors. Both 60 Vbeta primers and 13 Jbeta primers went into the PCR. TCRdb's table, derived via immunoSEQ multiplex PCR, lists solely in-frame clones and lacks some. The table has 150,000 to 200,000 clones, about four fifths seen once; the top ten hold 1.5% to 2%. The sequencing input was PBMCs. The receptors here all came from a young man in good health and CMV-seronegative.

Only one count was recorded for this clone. The CDR3: CASQGAYEQYF. The CDR3 DNA is TGTGCCAGCCAGGGGGCCTACGAGCAGTACTTC. The gene calls are TRBV11-2 and TRBJ2-7; TRBD1 aligns across 7 bases. The CDR3 sequence is 11 residues long. The V and J ends lost 8 bases and 2 bases, in that order; junction bases with no gene match: 0. Germline CDR1 SGHAT, CDR2 FQNNGV. The full variable domain, with the rest looked up from reference TRBV11-2 and TRBJ2-7, is EAGVAQSPRYKIIEKRQSVAFWCNPISGHATLYWYQQILGQGPKLLIQFQNNGVVDDSQLPKDRFSAERLKGVDSTLKIQPAKLEDSAVYLCASQGAYEQYFGPGTRLTVT.

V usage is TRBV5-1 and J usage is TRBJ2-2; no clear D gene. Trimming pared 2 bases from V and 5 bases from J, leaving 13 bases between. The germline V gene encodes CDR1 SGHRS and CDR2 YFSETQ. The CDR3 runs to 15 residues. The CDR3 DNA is TGCGCCAGCAGCTTCAGTCCAGCGACTACCGGGGAGCTGTTTTTT. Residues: CASSFSPATTGELFF.

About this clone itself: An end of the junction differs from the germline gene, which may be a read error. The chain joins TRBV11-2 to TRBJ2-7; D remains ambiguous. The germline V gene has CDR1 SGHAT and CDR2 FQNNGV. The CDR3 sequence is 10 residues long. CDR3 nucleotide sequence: TGTGCCAGCAGCGGAGACGAGCAGTATTTC. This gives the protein CASSGDEQYF.

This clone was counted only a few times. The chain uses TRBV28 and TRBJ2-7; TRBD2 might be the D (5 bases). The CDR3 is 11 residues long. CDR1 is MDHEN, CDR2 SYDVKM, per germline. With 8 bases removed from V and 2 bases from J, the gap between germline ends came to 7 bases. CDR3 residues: CASGRAYEQYF. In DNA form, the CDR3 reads TGTGCCAGCGGGAGAGCCTACGAGCAGTACTTC.

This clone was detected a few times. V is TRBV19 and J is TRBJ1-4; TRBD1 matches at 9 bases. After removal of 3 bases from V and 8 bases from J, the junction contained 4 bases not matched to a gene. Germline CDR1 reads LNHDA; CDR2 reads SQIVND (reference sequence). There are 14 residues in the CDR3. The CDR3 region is CASSIGDRDEKLFF. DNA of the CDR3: TGTGCCAGTAGTATCGGGGACAGGGACGAAAAACTGTTTTTT.

In nucleotides, the CDR3 is TGTGCCAGCAGCTTTCAGCGGTCTTACGAGCAGTACTTC. Amino acid sequence: CASSFQRSYEQYF. This rearrangement joins TRBV7-2 to TRBJ2-7; tentatively, D is TRBD2 (5 bases). This CDR3 comprises 13 residues. Germline V gene sequence: CDR1 SGHTA, CDR2 FQGNSA. V lost 3 bases and J 4 bases, leaving 10 bases between the germline ends.

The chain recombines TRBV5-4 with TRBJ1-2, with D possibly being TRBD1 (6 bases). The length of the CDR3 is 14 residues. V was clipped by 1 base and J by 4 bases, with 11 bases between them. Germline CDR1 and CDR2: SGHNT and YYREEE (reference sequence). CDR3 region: CASSLRGGGYGYTF. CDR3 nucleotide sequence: TGTGCCAGCAGCTTGAGGGGAGGGGGCTATGGCTACACCTTC. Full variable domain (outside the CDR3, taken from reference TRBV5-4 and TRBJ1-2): ETGVTQSPTHLIKTRGQQVTLRCSSQSGHNTVSWYQQALGQGPQFIFQYYREEENGRGNFPPRFSGLQFPNYSSELNVNALELDDSALYLCASSLRGGGYGYTFGSGTRLTVV.

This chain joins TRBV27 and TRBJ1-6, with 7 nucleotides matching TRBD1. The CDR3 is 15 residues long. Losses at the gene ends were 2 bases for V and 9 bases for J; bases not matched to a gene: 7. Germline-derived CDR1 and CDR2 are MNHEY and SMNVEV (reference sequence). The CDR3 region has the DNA TGTGCCAGCAGTTTAGGGCAGGGGGTTGCTTCACCCCTCCACTTT. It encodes CASSLGQGVASPLHF.

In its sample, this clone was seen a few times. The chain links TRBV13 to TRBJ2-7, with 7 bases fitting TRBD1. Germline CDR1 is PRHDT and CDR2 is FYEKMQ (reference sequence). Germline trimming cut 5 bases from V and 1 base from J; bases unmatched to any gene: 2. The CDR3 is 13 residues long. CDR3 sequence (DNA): TGTGCCAGCAGCGTACAGGGGTCCTACGAGCAGTACTTC. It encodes CASSVQGSYEQYF.

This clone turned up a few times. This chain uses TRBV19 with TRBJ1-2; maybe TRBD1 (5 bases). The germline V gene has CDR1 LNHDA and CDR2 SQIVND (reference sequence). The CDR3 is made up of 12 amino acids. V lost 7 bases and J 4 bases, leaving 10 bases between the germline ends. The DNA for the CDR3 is TGTGCCAGTACCCCTGGGGCCTATGGCTACACCTTC. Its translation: CASTPGAYGYTF. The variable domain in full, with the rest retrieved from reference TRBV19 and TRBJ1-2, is DGGITQSPKYLFRKEGQNVTLSCEQNLNHDAMYWYRQDPGQGLRLIYYSQIVNDFQKGDIAEGYSVSREKKESFPLTVTSAQKNPTAFYLCASTPGAYGYTFGSGTRLTVV.

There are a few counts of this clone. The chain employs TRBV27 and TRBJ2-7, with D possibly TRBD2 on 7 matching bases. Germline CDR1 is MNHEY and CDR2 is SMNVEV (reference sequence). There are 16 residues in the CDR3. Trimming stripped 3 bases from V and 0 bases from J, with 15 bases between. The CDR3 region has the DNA TGTGCCAGCAGTTTCTTGGGGGCGGGAGACTCCTACGAGCAGTACTTC. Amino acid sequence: CASSFLGAGDSYEQYF.

CDR3: CASSPWQGGIGYTF. The CDR3, as DNA: TGTGCCAGCAGCCCTTGGCAGGGGGGAATTGGCTACACCTTC. The genes are TRBV16 and TRBJ1-2, with 7 positions matching TRBD1. The junction had 9 bases not matched to a gene; V was cut back by 4 bases and J by 7 bases. This CDR3 has 14 amino acids. Per the germline V gene, CDR1 is KGHSY and CDR2 is FQNENV. Based on the CDR3 plus reference TRBV16 and TRBJ1-2, the full variable domain is GEEVAQTPKHLVRGEGQKAKLYCAPIKGHSYVFWYQQVLKNEFKFLISFQNENVFDETGMPKERFSAKCLPNSPCSLEIQATKLEDSAVYFCASSPWQGGIGYTFGSGTRLTVV.

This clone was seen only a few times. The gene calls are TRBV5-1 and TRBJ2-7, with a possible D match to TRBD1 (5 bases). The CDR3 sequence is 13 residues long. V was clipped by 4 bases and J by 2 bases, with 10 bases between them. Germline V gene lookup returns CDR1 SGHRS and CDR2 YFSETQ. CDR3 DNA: TGCGCCAGCAGCCAGACAGTTACCTACGAGCAGTACTTC. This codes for CASSQTVTYEQYF.

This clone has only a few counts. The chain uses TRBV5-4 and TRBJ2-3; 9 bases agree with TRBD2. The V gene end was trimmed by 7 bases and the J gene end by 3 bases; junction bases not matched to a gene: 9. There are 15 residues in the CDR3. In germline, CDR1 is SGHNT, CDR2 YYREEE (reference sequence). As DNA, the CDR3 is TGTGCCAGCCACCTAGCGGGGAGTCCTACAGATACGCAGTATTTT. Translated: CASHLAGSPTDTQYF. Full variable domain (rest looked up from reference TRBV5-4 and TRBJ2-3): ETGVTQSPTHLIKTRGQQVTLRCSSQSGHNTVSWYQQALGQGPQFIFQYYREEENGRGNFPPRFSGLQFPNYSSELNVNALELDDSALYLCASHLAGSPTDTQYFGPGTRLTVL.

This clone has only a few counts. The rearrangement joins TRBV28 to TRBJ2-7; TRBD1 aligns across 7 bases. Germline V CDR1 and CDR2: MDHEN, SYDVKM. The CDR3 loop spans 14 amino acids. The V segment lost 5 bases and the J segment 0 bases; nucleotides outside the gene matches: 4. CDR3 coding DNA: TGTGCCAGCAGTGTCGGACAGGTCTCCTACGAGCAGTACTTC. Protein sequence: CASSVGQVSYEQYF.

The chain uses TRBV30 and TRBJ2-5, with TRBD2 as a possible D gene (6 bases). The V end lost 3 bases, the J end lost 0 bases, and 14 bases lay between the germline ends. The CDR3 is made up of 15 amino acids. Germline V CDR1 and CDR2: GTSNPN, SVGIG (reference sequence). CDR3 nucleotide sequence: TGTGCCTGGAGCCGCGGAGGGCGGAACCAAGAGACCCAGTACTTC. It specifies CAWSRGGRNQETQYF. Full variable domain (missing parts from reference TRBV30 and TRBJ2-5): SQTIHQWPATLVQPVGSPLSLECTVEGTSNPNLYWYRQAAGRGLQLLFYSVGIGQISSEVPQNLSASRPQDRQFILSSKKLLLSDSGFYLCAWSRGGRNQETQYFGPGTRLLVL.

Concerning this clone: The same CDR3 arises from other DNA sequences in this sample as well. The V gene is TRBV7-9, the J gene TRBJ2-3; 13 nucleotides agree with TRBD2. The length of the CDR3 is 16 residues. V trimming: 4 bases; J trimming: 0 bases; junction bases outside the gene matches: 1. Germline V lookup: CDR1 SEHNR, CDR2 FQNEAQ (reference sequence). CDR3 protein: CASSSGLAGSTDTQYF. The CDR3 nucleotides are TGTGCCAGCAGCTCGGGACTAGCGGGAAGCACAGATACGCAGTATTTT.

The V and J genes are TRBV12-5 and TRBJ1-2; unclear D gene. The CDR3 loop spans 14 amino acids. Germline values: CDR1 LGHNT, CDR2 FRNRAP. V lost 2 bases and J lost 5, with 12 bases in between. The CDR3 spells CASGLPSPGYGYTF. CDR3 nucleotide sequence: TGTGCTAGTGGTTTGCCGTCCCCGGGGTATGGCTACACCTTC.

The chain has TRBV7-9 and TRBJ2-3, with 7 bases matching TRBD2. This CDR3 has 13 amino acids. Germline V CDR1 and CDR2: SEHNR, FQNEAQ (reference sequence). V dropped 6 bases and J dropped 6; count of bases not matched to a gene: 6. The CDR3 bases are TGTGCCAGCAGACGCGGGACTACCGATACGCAGTATTTT. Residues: CASRRGTTDTQYF.

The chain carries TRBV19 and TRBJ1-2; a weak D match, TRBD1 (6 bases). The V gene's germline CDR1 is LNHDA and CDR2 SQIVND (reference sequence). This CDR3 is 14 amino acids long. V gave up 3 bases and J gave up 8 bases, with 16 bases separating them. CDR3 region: CASSIQGQGSGYTF. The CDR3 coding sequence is TGTGCCAGTAGTATTCAGGGGCAGGGTAGCGGCTACACCTTC.

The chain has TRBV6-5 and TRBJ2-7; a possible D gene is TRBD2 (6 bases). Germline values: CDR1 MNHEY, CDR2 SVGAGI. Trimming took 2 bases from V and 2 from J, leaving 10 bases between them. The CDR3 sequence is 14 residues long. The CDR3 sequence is CASSYGASAYEQYF. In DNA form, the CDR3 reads TGTGCCAGCAGTTACGGCGCTAGCGCCTACGAGCAGTACTTC.

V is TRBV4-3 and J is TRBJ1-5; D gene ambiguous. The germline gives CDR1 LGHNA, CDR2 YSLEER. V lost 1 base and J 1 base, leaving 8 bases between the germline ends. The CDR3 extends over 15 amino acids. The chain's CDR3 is CASSQAPQSNQPQHF. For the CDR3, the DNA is TGCGCCAGCAGCCAAGCCCCACAGAGCAATCAGCCCCAGCATTTT.

For the CDR3, the DNA is TGTGCCAGTAGTATGTGGGCGGAGGGGCCCCTCCACTTT. Residues: CASSMWAEGPLHF. The chain carries TRBV19 and TRBJ1-6, with a tentative D call TRBD1 (5 bases). CDR3 length equals 13 residues. Per the germline V gene, CDR1 is LNHDA and CDR2 is SQIVND (reference sequence). Trimming left V 3 bases short and J 13 bases short, with 13 bases between.

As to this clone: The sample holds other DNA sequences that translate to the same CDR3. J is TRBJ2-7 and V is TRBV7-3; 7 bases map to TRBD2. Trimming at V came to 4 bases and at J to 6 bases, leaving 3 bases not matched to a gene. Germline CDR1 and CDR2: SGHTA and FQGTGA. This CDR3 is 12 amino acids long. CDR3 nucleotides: TGTGCCAGCAGCTCCCCGGGGGGCGAGCAGTACTTC. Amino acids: CASSSPGGEQYF.

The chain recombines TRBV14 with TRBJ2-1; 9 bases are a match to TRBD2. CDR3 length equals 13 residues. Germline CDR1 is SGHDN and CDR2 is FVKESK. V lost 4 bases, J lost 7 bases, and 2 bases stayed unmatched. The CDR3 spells CASSRGLANEQFF. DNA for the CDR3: TGTGCCAGCAGCCGTGGACTAGCGAATGAGCAGTTCTTC.

Here the CDR3 reads CASSTPGQGPSYEQYF. The CDR3, as DNA: TGTGCCAGCAGTACACCGGGACAGGGACCATCCTACGAGCAGTACTTC. The chain employs TRBV28 and TRBJ2-7; 9 bases fit TRBD1. The CDR3 length is 16 residues. The germline V gene encodes CDR1 MDHEN and CDR2 SYDVKM. V gave up 5 bases and J gave up 1 base; unmatched junction bases: 9. The full variable domain, in which reference TRBV28 and TRBJ2-7 provide the parts outside the CDR3, is DVKVTQSSRYLVKRTGEKVFLECVQDMDHENMFWYRQDPGLGLRLIYFSYDVKMKEKGDIPEGYSVSREKKERFSLILESASTNQTSMYLCASSTPGQGPSYEQYFGPGTRLTVT.

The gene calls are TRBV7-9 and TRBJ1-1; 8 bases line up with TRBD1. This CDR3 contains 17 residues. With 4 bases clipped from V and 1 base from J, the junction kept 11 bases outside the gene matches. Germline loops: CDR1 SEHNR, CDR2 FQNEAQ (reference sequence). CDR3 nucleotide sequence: TGTGCCAGCAGCTCTGACAGGGGAGGTCTGGGGAACACTGAAGCTTTCTTT. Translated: CASSSDRGGLGNTEAFF.